Below are 10 T cell receptor beta chains sequenced from a single sample in a study of memory CD4+ T cells and cytomegalovirus serostatus. Single viable CD3+CD4+CD8-CD45RO+ cells were sorted as the memory CD4+ T cells. Assay: immunoSEQ multiplex PCR; the TCRdb copy retains only in-frame clones and omits some. Among over 50,000 clones listed, around three quarters were seen once. The sequenced sample was memory CD4+ T cells from blood. These receptors were obtained from an adult in good health and CMV-seronegative.

In its sample, this clone was seen once. This chain joins TRBV15 and TRBJ1-1; D perhaps matches TRBD1 (5 bases). The CDR3 sequence is 15 residues long. The V end was cut by 0 bases, the J end by 7 bases, with 15 bases between. CDR1 and CDR2 from the germline V gene are LNHNV and YYDKDF (reference sequence). This chain's CDR3 is CATSRDPRGWDEAFF. The CDR3 DNA reads as TGTGCCACCAGCAGAGATCCGCGGGGGTGGGATGAAGCTTTCTTT. Together with reference TRBV15 and TRBJ1-1, the CDR3 gives the full variable domain: DAMVIQNPRYQVTQFGKPVTLSCSQTLNHNVMYWYQQKSSQAPKLLFHYYDKDFNNEADTPDNFQSRRPNTSFCFLDIRSPGLGDTAMYLCATSRDPRGWDEAFFGQGTRLTVV.

This chain uses TRBV7-2 with TRBJ2-5; tentative D call: TRBD2 (6 bases). The CDR3 length is 15 residues. V was shortened by 1 base and J by 4 bases, with 13 bases between the two germline ends. Germline V CDR1 and CDR2: SGHTA, FQGNSA. Here the CDR3 DNA reads TGTGCCAGCAGCTTAGGGAAGCTAGCGCGAGAGACCCAGTACTTC. This gives the protein CASSLGKLARETQYF.

The rearrangement links TRBV18 to TRBJ2-2; 8 positions agree with TRBD2. With V trimmed by 5 bases and J by 5 bases, 7 bases remained unmatched. The CDR3 has 15 amino acids. Germline V gives CDR1 KGHSH, CDR2 LQKENI. The CDR3 loop is CASSLPAGGTGELFF. CDR3 nucleotide sequence: TGTGCCAGCTCATTACCTGCGGGAGGTACCGGGGAGCTGTTTTTT.

This clone was seen only a few times. The chain uses TRBV6-6 and TRBJ1-1; D gene ambiguous. The CDR3 is 13 residues long. Germline CDR1 is MNHNY and CDR2 is SVGAGI (reference sequence). Trimming stripped 0 bases from V and 4 bases from J, with 6 bases between. Written as DNA, the CDR3 is TGTGCCAGCAGTTACTCGAGGAGCACTGAAGCTTTCTTT. Its translation is CASSYSRSTEAFF.

The J gene is TRBJ2-1, the V gene TRBV5-1; a weak D match, TRBD2 (6 bases). V was shortened by 1 base and J by 10 bases, with 9 bases between the two germline ends. CDR3 size: 12 residues. Germline V gene lookup returns CDR1 SGHRS and CDR2 YFSETQ. The CDR3 is CASSLRAGEQFF. CDR3 nucleotide sequence: TGCGCCAGCAGCTTGAGGGCGGGAGAGCAGTTCTTC.

The chain has TRBV7-8 and TRBJ1-1; tentative D call: TRBD1 (6 bases). The germline V and J ends were trimmed by 5 bases and 5 bases, with 24 bases remaining between them. The CDR3 contains 17 residues. Germline assignment: CDR1 SGHVS and CDR2 FQNEAQ. The CDR3 loop is CASSPNLGQRGKTEAFF. CDR3 sequence (DNA): TGTGCCAGCAGCCCCAACCTCGGACAGCGGGGAAAGACTGAAGCTTTCTTT.

The table lists this clone with a count of one. V gene TRBV4-1 combines with J gene TRBJ1-2, with D perhaps matching TRBD1 (5 bases). This CDR3 contains 17 residues. With 1 base removed from V and 6 bases from J, the gap between germline ends came to 21 bases. From germline, CDR1 is MGHRA and CDR2 YSYEKL. The CDR3 DNA is TGCGCCAGCAGCCAAGTCTTCGTAACAGGTCGATTCAATGGCTACACCTTC. As protein: CASSQVFVTGRFNGYTF.

The chain carries TRBV11-2 and TRBJ2-1, with 7 bases that match TRBD2. Germline-derived CDR1 and CDR2 are SGHAT and FQNNGV. The CDR3 runs to 17 residues. Trimming took 8 bases from V and 4 from J; bases not matched to a gene: 17. CDR3 coding DNA: TGTGCCAGCTCCCATACCCCTATAGCGGGCACTTACAATGAGCAGTTCTTC. Its protein is CASSHTPIAGTYNEQFF.

Comment on this clone: The same CDR3 can be traced to other DNA sequences in this sample. The chain joins TRBV19 to TRBJ2-7; tentative D call: TRBD1 (5 bases). Trimming cost V 5 bases and J 3 bases, with 11 bases left between them. This CDR3 comprises 13 residues. Germline V gene lookup returns CDR1 LNHDA and CDR2 SQIVND (reference sequence). CDR3 sequence reads: CASSGPGFYEQYF. As DNA, the CDR3 is TGTGCCAGTAGTGGTCCAGGGTTCTACGAGCAGTACTTC.

J is TRBJ2-2 and V is TRBV7-9; 7 bases match TRBD2. The J segment lost 1 base and the V segment lost 3 bases, leaving 5 bases of the junction unmatched. From germline, CDR1 is SEHNR and CDR2 FQNEAQ (reference sequence). The CDR3 spans 16 residues. The DNA of the CDR3 is TGTGCCAGCAGCTTTTCGCGGGAGAGGAACACCGGGGAGCTGTTTTTT. It is translated as CASSFSRERNTGELFF.